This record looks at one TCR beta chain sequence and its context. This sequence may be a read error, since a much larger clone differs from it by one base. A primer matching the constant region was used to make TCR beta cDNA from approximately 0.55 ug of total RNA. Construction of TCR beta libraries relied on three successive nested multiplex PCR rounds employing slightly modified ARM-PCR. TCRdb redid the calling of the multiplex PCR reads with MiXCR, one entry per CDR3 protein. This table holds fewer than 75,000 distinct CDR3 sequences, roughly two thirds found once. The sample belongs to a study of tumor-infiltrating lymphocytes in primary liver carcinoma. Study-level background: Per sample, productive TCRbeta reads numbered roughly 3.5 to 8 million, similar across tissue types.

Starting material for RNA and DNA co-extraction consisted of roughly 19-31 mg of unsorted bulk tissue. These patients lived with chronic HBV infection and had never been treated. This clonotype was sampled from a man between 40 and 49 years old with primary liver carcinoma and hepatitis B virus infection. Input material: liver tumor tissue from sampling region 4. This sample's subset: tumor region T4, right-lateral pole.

The CDR3 DNA reads TGCGCCAGCAACCCCGATCGAGCGGGAGGCTACAAGCAGTACTTC. It yields the protein CASNPDRAGGYKQYF. The V and J genes are TRBV4-3 and TRBJ2-7, with 9 bases matching TRBD2. Germline-derived CDR1 and CDR2 are LGHNA and YSLEER. The CDR3 length is 15 residues.